These 6 T cell receptor beta chains were sequenced from one sample in a study of T-cell reconstitution after alpha-beta-depleted transplantation in children. No cognate antigen is known for these TCRs. Study-level results: By one year post-transplant, T-cell counts and diversity largely arose from T cells that were newly produced.

Unique molecular identifiers were used in preparing the TCRbeta library. TCRdb itself ran the PCR reads through MiXCR, one entry per CDR3 protein. This sample carries fewer than 350,000 distinct CDR3 sequences, roughly 7.8% of them seen once, and the ten largest clones take about 8.2%. The sequencing used peripheral blood, collected 360 days after TCRalphabeta/CD19-depleted stem cell transplant. These receptors originate from a female patient between 2 and 15 years old who had a stem cell transplant for Fanconi anemia, so the T cells may come from the graft donor.

This clonotype came up a few times. J is TRBJ1-5 and V is TRBV6-2 or TRBV6-3; D not certain. Germline lookup yields CDR1 MNHEY and CDR2 SVGEGT. This CDR3 region has 14 residues. Trimming removed 0 bases from V and 5 bases from J, with 8 bases in between. CDR3 DNA sequence: TGTGCCAGCAGTTACTCTCCTTTTTATCAGCCCCAGCATTTT. Amino acid sequence: CASSYSPFYQPQHF.

V is TRBV6-1 and J is TRBJ2-2, with TRBD1 matching over 7 bases. The CDR3 sequence is 17 residues long. The V gene end was trimmed by 6 bases and the J gene end by 2 bases; junction bases not matched to a gene: 12. CDR1 and CDR2 from the germline V gene are MNHNS and SASEGT. CDR3 bases: TGTGCCAGCAGCAATTTCCACACAGGGGTCAACACCGGGGAGCTGTTTTTT. Its translation is CASSNFHTGVNTGELFF.

This clonotype showed up many times. The V and J genes are TRBV6-2 or TRBV6-3 and TRBJ2-5, with D perhaps matching TRBD2 (5 bases). Trimming cost V 8 bases and J 7 bases, with 11 bases left between them. CDR1 and CDR2 (germline): MNHEY, SVGEGT. This CDR3 contains 11 residues. This CDR3 is CASGRYGTQYF. CDR3 in DNA: TGTGCCAGCGGGAGATATGGGACCCAGTACTTC.

The chain recombines TRBV3-1 with TRBJ2-5, with D unclear. Between the trimmed V and J ends, which lost 11 bases and 4 bases, there was a span of 23 bases. Germline lookup yields CDR1 LGHDT and CDR2 YNNKEL (reference sequence). This CDR3 has 15 residues. CDR3 amino acids: CACCQFLPDGETQYF. The CDR3 nucleotides are TGTGCCTGCTGCCAATTTCTCCCCGACGGAGAGACCCAGTACTTC.

This clonotype was observed at least ten times. This chain uses TRBV6-1 with TRBJ2-1; D call uncertain. CDR1 and CDR2 from the germline V gene are MNHNS and SASEGT. V shed 3 bases and J shed 0 bases, with 9 bases lying between them. The CDR3 sequence is 15 residues long. CDR3 nucleotides: TGTGCCAGCAGTGAGACACCGGACTCCTACAATGAGCAGTTCTTC. This encodes CASSETPDSYNEQFF.

Here the CDR3 DNA reads TGTGCCAGCACCCGCCTGGTGGCGGGACAGCTTAAAGAGACCCAGTACTTC. Protein product: CASTRLVAGQLKETQYF. The chain couples TRBV3-1 to TRBJ2-5; D perhaps matches TRBD1 (7 bases). V lost 7 bases to trimming and J lost 3 bases, with 24 bases between them. Looked up from germline, CDR1 is LGHDT and CDR2 is YNNKEL (reference sequence). The CDR3 loop spans 17 amino acids.